This passage covers 25 T cell receptor beta chains from one sample sequenced in a study of shared T cell receptors in the human thymus. Measured with immunoSEQ multiplex PCR; TCRdb has only the in-frame clones, and not every one. The sample has around 730,000 clones, approximately 85% seen once; the top ten hold approximately 0.01%. These data were likewise used in another study, on human thymus T cells.

Sequencing was performed on thymocytes. The origin of the receptors is a girl under three years old with a congenital heart defect.

Here the CDR3 reads CASSLVPVQLAGSLANYGYTF. The CDR3 DNA follows: TGTGCCAGCAGCTTAGTTCCCGTCCAGCTGGCAGGGTCGTTAGCTAACTATGGCTACACCTTC. This chain connects TRBV7-4 to TRBJ1-2; possibly TRBD1 for D (5 bases). Trimming removed 1 base from V and 0 bases from J, with 27 bases in between. Germline loops: CDR1 SGHVT, CDR2 SQSDAQ. The length of the CDR3 is 21 residues.

This sequence joins TRBV12-5 and TRBJ2-2; 8 positions match TRBD1. In germline, CDR1 is LGHNT, CDR2 FRNRAP. With 2 bases clipped from V and 6 bases from J, the junction kept 8 bases outside the gene matches. The CDR3 has 16 residues. The CDR3 loop reads CASGLPRTGSAGELFF. In DNA, the CDR3 is TGTGCTAGTGGTTTGCCTCGGACAGGGTCGGCCGGGGAGCTGTTTTTT.

The chain employs TRBV7-3 and TRBJ1-5; D gene unclear. V was clipped by 1 base and J by 2 bases, with 33 bases between them. The CDR3 spans 23 residues. The germline CDR1 and CDR2 sequences are SGHTA and FQGTGA. Here the CDR3 reads CASSLMELKIRPGGKEGNQPQHF. CDR3 sequence (DNA): TGTGCCAGCAGCTTAATGGAACTCAAGATTCGACCTGGAGGGAAGGAGGGCAATCAGCCCCAGCATTTT.

The V and J genes are TRBV29-1 and TRBJ1-1; D gene unclear. This CDR3 contains 16 residues. V was trimmed by 2 bases and J by 3 bases, leaving 19 bases between them. Germline V gene sequence: CDR1 SQVTM, CDR2 ANQGSEA. DNA of the CDR3: TGCAGCGTTGAATCCCCGCGGGAAATGGTAGACACTGAAGCTTTCTTT. Translated: CSVESPREMVDTEAFF.

The chain employs TRBV4-1 and TRBJ1-6; D call uncertain. The CDR3 is 19 amino acids. The ends were cut back, 0 bases at V and 7 bases at J, with 22 bases in the middle. The germline gives CDR1 MGHRA, CDR2 YSYEKL. The DNA for the CDR3 is TGCGCCAGCAGCCAAGATAAGAGTTTTGTGTGGACTCTCAATTCACCCCTCCACTTT. Protein product: CASSQDKSFVWTLNSPLHF.

The chain has TRBV5-1 and TRBJ2-1; weak D call: TRBD1 (6 bases). Trimming cost V 3 bases and J 0 bases, with 10 bases left between them. Germline V lookup: CDR1 SGHRS, CDR2 YFSETQ. The CDR3 covers 15 residues. The CDR3 spells CASSSQGSSYNEQFF. The CDR3 bases are TGCGCCAGCAGCTCCCAGGGGAGCTCCTACAATGAGCAGTTCTTC.

The chain combines TRBV6-5 with TRBJ1-2, with a possible D match to TRBD1 (5 bases). CDR3 length: 12 residues. Trimming took off 6 bases at V and 3 bases at J, with 8 bases between the two ends. Germline lookup yields CDR1 MNHEY and CDR2 SVGAGI. The CDR3 coding sequence is TGTGCCAGCAGGCGGGGGGACTATGGCTACACCTTC. Translated, it gives CASRRGDYGYTF.

This chain uses TRBV2 with TRBJ1-3; weak D call: TRBD1 (5 bases). Germline CDR1 SNHLY, CDR2 FYNNEI. Trimming took 8 bases from V and 8 from J, leaving 10 bases between them. CDR3 length: 11 residues. The CDR3 region is CASGTGDTIYF. DNA for the CDR3: TGTGCCAGCGGGACGGGGGACACCATATATTTT.

This chain connects TRBV5-5 to TRBJ1-1, with TRBD1 as a possible D gene (6 bases). CDR3 length: 14 amino acids. Germline CDR1 and CDR2: SGHKS and YYEKEE (reference sequence). Trimming took 0 bases from V and 4 from J, leaving 10 bases between them. In nucleotides, the CDR3 is TGTGCCAGCAGCTTGGCACAGGGTATCACTGAAGCTTTCTTT. Encoded protein: CASSLAQGITEAFF.

On this clone: A read error may account for a junction end that differs from germline. The CDR3 DNA sequence: TGTGCCAGCGGTGAGACTGGGAGGCACTATGGCTACACCTTC. Translating it yields CASGETGRHYGYTF. This chain uses TRBV2 with TRBJ1-2, with D unresolved. Looked up from germline, CDR1 is SNHLY and CDR2 is FYNNEI. The CDR3 runs to 14 residues. Full variable domain (outside the CDR3, taken from reference TRBV2 and TRBJ1-2): EPEVTQTPSHQVTQMGQEVILRCVPISNHLYFYWYRQILGQKVEFLVSFYNNEISEKSEIFDDQFSVERPDGSNFTLKIRSTKLEDSAMYFCASGETGRHYGYTFGSGTRLTVV.

This clone was seen a handful of times. The chain employs TRBV7-2 and TRBJ2-1, with a weak D call TRBD1 (6 bases). Germline CDR1 SGHTA, CDR2 FQGNSA. The V gene lost 6 bases and the J gene lost 5 bases, with 17 bases spanning the gap. This CDR3 is built from 15 residues. CDR3 sequence: CASRDPGQGNNEQFF. For the CDR3, the DNA is TGTGCCAGCAGGGACCCGGGACAAGGGAACAATGAGCAGTTCTTC.

The genes are TRBV2 and TRBJ1-2; D gene unclear. V was cut by 5 bases and J by 2 bases, with 9 bases left in between. Germline V lookup: CDR1 SNHLY, CDR2 FYNNEI. The CDR3 consists of 13 residues. The CDR3 spells CASSTRGNYGYTF. CDR3 nucleotides: TGTGCCAGCAGTACCCGAGGGAACTATGGCTACACCTTC.

J is TRBJ2-3 and V is TRBV7-8; 9 positions agree with TRBD2. Germline V gives CDR1 SGHVS, CDR2 FQNEAQ. V was pared by 5 bases and J by 5 bases, with 17 bases of the junction left unmatched. The CDR3 consists of 18 residues. For the CDR3, the DNA is TGTGCCAGCAGCCTTCCCCGGGAGGGCGGGGGGGCTAAAGATACGCAGTATTTT. It translates to CASSLPREGGGAKDTQYF.

This clone was found once. The chain carries TRBV12-5 and TRBJ1-4; the match to TRBD1 covers 8 bases. CDR3 length equals 18 residues. Looked up from germline, CDR1 is LGHNT and CDR2 is FRNRAP. The trim removed 7 bases at V and 0 bases at J, leaving 13 bases unmatched. The CDR3 loop reads CASARSGQGAATNEKLFF. For the CDR3, the DNA is TGTGCTAGTGCCCGAAGTGGACAGGGCGCCGCAACTAATGAAAAACTGTTTTTT. The whole variable domain, filled in from reference TRBV12-5 and TRBJ1-4, reads DARVTQTPRHKVTEMGQEVTMRCQPILGHNTVFWYRQTMMQGLELLAYFRNRAPLDDSGMPKDRFSAEMPDATLATLKIQPSEPRDSAVYFCASARSGQGAATNEKLFFGSGTQLSVL.

The chain combines TRBV5-1 with TRBJ2-1; 11 bases map to TRBD2. V shed 0 bases, J shed 8 bases, and the junction held 19 bases outside the gene matches. This CDR3 spans 20 amino acids. Germline V CDR1 and CDR2: SGHRS, YFSETQ. The CDR3 nucleotides are TGCGCCAGCAGCTTGGTGGCTAGCGGGGGGACCGGCGGCCCCTGGGATGAGCAGTTCTTC. The encoded protein is CASSLVASGGTGGPWDEQFF.

The V and J genes are TRBV6-6 and TRBJ1-3, with TRBD1 matching 7 bases. The CDR3 contains 15 residues. V was pared by 4 bases and J by 3 bases, with 6 bases of the junction left unmatched. Germline V lookup: CDR1 MNHNY, CDR2 SVGAGI (reference sequence). Here the CDR3 DNA reads TGTGCCAGCAGTTGGGGGACAGAGATTGGAAACACCATATATTTT. This sequence encodes CASSWGTEIGNTIYF.

This chain links TRBV11-2 with TRBJ2-3; tentatively, D is TRBD2 (6 bases). Trimming removed 4 bases from V and 5 bases from J, with 16 bases in between. This CDR3 is built from 15 residues. Germline CDR1 and CDR2: SGHAT and FQNNGV. This chain's CDR3 is CASSSPGGAGDTQYF. In DNA form, the CDR3 reads TGTGCCAGCAGCTCACCCGGCGGGGCAGGAGATACGCAGTATTTT.

The rearrangement joins TRBV11-2 to TRBJ1-6, with unresolved D. This CDR3 has 13 amino acids. Trimming pared 8 bases from V and 6 bases from J, leaving 11 bases between. Germline V gene sequence: CDR1 SGHAT, CDR2 FQNNGV. This chain's CDR3 is CASRAPFNSPLHF. CDR3 coding DNA: TGTGCCAGCCGCGCCCCTTTTAATTCACCCCTCCACTTT.

The V gene is TRBV9, the J gene TRBJ1-1; TRBD1 matches at 7 bases. The CDR3 totals 14 residues. Germline-derived CDR1 and CDR2 are SGDLS and YYNGEE. With V trimmed by 3 bases and J by 6 bases, 8 bases remained unmatched. CDR3 in amino acids: CASSARDRPPEAFF. As DNA, the CDR3 is TGTGCCAGCAGCGCCCGGGACAGACCTCCTGAAGCTTTCTTT.

V is TRBV4-1 and J is TRBJ2-3, with D tentatively TRBD2 (5 bases). Germline lookup yields CDR1 MGHRA and CDR2 YSYEKL. This CDR3 is built from 15 residues. The V end was cut by 5 bases, the J end by 0 bases, with 12 bases between. CDR3 in DNA: TGCGCCAGCAGCGATCCAACTAGGAGCACAGATACGCAGTATTTT. It translates to CASSDPTRSTDTQYF.

The chain is built from TRBV7-9 and TRBJ1-6; the D is unclear. Germline V CDR1 and CDR2: SEHNR, FQNEAQ (reference sequence). Trimming took 5 bases from V and 5 from J, leaving 16 bases between them. This CDR3 is built from 16 residues. The CDR3 nucleotides read TGTGCCAGCAGCCCCCGGACTCCTTTGAATAATTCACCCCTCCACTTT. Protein product: CASSPRTPLNNSPLHF.

J is TRBJ2-3 and V is TRBV9; 8 bases fit TRBD1. Germline CDR1 is SGDLS and CDR2 is YYNGEE. CDR3 length: 16 amino acids. Trimming cost V 4 bases and J 5 bases; bases outside gene matches: 12. As DNA, the CDR3 is TGTGCCAGCAGCCCCCGGACAGGGAAGATGGGAGATACGCAGTATTTT. Translated: CASSPRTGKMGDTQYF.

The chain has TRBV5-5 and TRBJ1-2; TRBD1 is a possible D gene (6 bases). Germline CDR1 and CDR2: SGHKS and YYEKEE (reference sequence). The CDR3 covers 17 residues. V was clipped by 0 bases and J by 5 bases, with 20 bases between them. CDR3 region: CASSLAGGGRGIYGYTF. CDR3 DNA: TGTGCCAGCAGCTTGGCCGGCGGGGGGCGAGGAATTTATGGCTACACCTTC.

The gene calls are TRBV10-3 and TRBJ2-7; D possibly corresponds to TRBD1 (6 bases). The ends were cut back, 4 bases at V and 2 bases at J, with 18 bases in the middle. The CDR3 has 16 amino acids. Germline V lookup: CDR1 ENHRY, CDR2 SYGVKD. CDR3 nucleotide sequence: TGTGCCATCAGTGGAGGGGGTCCCCCGCTACCCTACGAGCAGTACTTC. Translated, it gives CAISGGGPPLPYEQYF.

The V call is TRBV27, the J call TRBJ1-2, with D hard to call. The V end was cut by 8 bases, the J end by 8 bases, with 15 bases between. There are 12 residues in the CDR3. Germline V gene lookup returns CDR1 MNHEY and CDR2 SMNVEV (reference sequence). CDR3 nucleotide sequence: TGTGCCAGCTCAGACCGGTTGGAGGGCTACACCTTC. It translates to CASSDRLEGYTF.